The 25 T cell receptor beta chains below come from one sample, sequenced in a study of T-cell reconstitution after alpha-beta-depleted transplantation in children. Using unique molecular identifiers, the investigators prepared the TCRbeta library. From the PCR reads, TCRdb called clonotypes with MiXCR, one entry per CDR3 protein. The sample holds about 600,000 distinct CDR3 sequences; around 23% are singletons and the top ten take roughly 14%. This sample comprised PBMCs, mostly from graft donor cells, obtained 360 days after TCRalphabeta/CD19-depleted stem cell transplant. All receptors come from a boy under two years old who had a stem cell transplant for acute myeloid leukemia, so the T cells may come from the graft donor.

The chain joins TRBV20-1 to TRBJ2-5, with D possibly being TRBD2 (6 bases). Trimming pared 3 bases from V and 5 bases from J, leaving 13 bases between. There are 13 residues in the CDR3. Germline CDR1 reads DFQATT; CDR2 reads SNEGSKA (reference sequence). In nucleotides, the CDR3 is TGCAGTGCTAGCCGGGACTCAGCGGAGACCCAGTACTTC. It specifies CSASRDSAETQYF.

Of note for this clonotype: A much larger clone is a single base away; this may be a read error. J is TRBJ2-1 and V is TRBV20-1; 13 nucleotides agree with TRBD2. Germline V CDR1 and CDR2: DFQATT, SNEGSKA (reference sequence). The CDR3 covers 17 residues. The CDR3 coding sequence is TGCTGTGCTAGAGCTCAGCCGAGGACTAGCGGGGGCCATGAGCAGTTCTTC. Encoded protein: CCARAQPRTSGGHEQFF.

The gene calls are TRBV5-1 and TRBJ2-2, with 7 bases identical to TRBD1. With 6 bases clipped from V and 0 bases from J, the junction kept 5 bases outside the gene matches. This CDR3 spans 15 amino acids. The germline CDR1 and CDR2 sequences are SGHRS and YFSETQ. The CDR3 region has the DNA TGCGCCAGCAAAGCCGGGACAGCGAACACCGGGGAGCTGTTTTTT. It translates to CASKAGTANTGELFF.

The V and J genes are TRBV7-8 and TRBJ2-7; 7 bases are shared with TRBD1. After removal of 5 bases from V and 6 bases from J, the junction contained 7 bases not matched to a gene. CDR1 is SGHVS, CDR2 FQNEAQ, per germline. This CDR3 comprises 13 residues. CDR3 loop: CASSIDRASEQYV. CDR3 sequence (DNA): TGTGCCAGCAGCATAGACAGGGCTAGCGAGCAGTACGTC.

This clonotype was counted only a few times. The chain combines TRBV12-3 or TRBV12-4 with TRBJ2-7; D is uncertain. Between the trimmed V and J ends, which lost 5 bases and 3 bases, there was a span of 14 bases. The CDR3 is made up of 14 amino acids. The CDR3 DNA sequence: TGTGCCAGCAGTCCGACACACTCTAACTACGAGCAGTACGTC. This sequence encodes CASSPTHSNYEQYV.

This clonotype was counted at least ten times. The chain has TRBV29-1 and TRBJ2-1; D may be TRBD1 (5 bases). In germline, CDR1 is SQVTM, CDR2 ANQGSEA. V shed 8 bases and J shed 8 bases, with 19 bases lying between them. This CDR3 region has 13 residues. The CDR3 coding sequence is TGCAGCTTTACAGGCGACTTAATGGATGAGCAGTTCTTC. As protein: CSFTGDLMDEQFF.

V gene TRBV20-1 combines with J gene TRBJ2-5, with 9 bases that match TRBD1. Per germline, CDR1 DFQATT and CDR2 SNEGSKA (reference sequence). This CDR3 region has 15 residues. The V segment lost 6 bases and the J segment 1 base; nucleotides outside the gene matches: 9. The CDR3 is CSALRTGAIQETQYF. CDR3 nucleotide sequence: TGCAGTGCCCTCCGGACAGGGGCCATCCAAGAGACCCAGTACTTC.

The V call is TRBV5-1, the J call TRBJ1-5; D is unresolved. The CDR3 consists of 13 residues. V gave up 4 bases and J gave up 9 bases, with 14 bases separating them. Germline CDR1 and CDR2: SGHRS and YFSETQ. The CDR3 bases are TGCGCCAGCAGCCCGACTGGTTCTAGGCCCCAGCATTTT. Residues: CASSPTGSRPQHF.

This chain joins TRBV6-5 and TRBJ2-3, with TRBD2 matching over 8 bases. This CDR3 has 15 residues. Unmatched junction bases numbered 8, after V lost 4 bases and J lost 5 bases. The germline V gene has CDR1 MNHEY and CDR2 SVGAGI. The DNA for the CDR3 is TGTGCCAGCAGTTCCCTCGGGGGGGCCAGAGATACGCAGTATTTT. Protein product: CASSSLGGARDTQYF.

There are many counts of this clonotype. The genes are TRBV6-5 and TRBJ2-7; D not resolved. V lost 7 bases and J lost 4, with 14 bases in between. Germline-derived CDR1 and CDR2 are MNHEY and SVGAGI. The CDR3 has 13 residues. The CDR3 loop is CASMRQVGYEQYV. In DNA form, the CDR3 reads TGTGCCAGCATGCGCCAGGTGGGGTACGAGCAGTACGTC.

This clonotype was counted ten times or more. CDR3 in DNA: TGTGCCAGCAGCCCGGAGCGGGTAACCTACGAGCAGTACTTC. This sequence encodes CASSPERVTYEQYF. This chain links TRBV3-1 with TRBJ2-7; D possibly corresponds to TRBD2 (6 bases). With 4 bases removed from V and 2 bases from J, the gap between germline ends came to 12 bases. Germline V gives CDR1 LGHDT, CDR2 YNNKEL (reference sequence). This CDR3 region has 14 residues.

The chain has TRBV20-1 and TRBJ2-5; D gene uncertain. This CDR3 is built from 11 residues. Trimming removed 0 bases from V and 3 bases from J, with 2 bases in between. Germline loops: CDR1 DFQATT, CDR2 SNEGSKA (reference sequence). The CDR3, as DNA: TGCAGTGCTAGAGACGAAGAGACCCAGTACTTC. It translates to CSARDEETQYF.

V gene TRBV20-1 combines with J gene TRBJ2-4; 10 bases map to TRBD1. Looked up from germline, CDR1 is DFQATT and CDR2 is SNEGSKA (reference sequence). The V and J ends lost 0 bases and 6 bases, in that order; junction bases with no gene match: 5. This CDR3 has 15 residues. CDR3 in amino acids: CSARDLRTGGNIQYF. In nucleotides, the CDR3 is TGCAGTGCTAGAGATCTGCGGACAGGGGGAAACATTCAGTACTTC.

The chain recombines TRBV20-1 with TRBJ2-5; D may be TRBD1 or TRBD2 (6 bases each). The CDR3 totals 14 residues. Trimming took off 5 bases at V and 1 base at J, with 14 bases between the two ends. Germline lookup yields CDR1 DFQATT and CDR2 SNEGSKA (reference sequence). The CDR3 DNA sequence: TGCAGTGCTTTTCGCGGGACATCCCAAGAGACCCAGTACTTC. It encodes CSAFRGTSQETQYF.

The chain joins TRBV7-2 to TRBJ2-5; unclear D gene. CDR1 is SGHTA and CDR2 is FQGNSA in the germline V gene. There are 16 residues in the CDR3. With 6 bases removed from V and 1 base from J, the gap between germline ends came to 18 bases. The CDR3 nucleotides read TGTGCCAGCAGTCCCCAACACCAAAGGCCCCAAGAGACCCAGTACTTC. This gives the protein CASSPQHQRPQETQYF.

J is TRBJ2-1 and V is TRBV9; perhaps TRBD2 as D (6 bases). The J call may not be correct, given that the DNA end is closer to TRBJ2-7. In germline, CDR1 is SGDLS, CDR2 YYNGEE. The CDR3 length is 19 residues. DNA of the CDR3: TGTGCCAGCAGCGTAGGAAGTTTGGAGGGGCCACTATTCTACAATGAGCAGTACTTC. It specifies CASSVGSLEGPLFYNEQYF.

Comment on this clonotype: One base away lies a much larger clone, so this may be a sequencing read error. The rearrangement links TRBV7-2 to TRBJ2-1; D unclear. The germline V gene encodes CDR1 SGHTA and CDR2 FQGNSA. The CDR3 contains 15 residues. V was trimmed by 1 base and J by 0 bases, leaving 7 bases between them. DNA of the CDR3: TGTGCCAGCAGCTTAGTGGAGAGCTCCTACAATGAGCAGTTCTTC. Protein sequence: CASSLVESSYNEQFF.

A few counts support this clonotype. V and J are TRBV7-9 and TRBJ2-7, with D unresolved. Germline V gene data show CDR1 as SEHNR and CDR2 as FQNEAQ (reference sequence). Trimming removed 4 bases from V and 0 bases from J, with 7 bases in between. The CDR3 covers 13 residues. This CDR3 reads CASSSHDSYEQYF. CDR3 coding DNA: TGTGCCAGCAGCTCTCACGACTCCTACGAGCAGTACTTC.

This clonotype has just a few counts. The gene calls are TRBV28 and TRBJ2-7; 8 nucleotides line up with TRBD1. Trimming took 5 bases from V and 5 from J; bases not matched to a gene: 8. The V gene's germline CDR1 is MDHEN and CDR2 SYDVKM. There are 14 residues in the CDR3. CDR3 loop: CASSPRGRRDEQYF. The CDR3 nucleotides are TGTGCCAGCAGTCCCAGGGGGCGTCGCGACGAGCAGTACTTC.

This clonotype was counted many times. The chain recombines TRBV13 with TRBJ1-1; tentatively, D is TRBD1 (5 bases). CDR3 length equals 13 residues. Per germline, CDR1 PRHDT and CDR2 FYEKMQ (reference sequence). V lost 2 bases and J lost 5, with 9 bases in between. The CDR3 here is CASSLFGGTEAFF. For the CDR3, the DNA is TGTGCCAGCAGCTTATTCGGGGGAACTGAAGCTTTCTTT.

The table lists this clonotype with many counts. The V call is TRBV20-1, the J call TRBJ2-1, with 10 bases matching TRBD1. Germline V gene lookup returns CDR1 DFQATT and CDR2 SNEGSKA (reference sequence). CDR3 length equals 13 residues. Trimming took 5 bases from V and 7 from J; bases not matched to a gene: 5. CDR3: CSAPGTGVNEQFF. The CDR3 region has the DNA TGCAGTGCTCCCGGGACAGGGGTGAATGAGCAGTTCTTC.

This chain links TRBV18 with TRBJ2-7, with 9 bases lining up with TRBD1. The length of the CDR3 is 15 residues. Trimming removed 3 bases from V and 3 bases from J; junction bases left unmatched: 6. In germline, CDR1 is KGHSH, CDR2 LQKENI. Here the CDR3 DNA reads TGTGCCAGCTCACCGGGACAGGGAGAGGTCTACGAGCAGTACGTC. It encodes CASSPGQGEVYEQYV.

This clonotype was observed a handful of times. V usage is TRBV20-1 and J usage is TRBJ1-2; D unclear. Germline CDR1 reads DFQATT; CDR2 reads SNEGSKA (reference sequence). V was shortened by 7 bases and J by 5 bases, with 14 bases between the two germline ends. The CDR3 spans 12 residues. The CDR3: CSVDNSGYGYTF. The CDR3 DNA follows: TGCAGTGTCGATAACTCGGGGTATGGCTACACCTTC.

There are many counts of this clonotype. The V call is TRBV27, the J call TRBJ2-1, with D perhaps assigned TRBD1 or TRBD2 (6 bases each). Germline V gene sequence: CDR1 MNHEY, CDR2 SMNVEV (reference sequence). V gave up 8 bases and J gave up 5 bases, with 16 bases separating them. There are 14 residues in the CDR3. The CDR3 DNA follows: TGTGCCAGCCCTGAGAGGGGGGACCACAATGAGCAGTTCTTC. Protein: CASPERGDHNEQFF.

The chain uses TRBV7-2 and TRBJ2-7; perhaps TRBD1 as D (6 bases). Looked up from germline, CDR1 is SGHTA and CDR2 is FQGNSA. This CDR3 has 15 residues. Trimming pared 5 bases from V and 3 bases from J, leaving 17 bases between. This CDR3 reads CASSLGGPTVYEQYF. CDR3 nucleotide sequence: TGTGCCAGCAGCCTAGGGGGACCTACCGTCTACGAGCAGTACTTC.